Reported below is one T cell receptor (beta chain). V was clipped by 5 bases and J by 4 bases, with 7 bases between them. The CDR3 is 12 amino acids. This sample stems from a study of control samples from healthy donors and cancer patients. Repertoires were generated with immunoSEQ multiplex PCR, while TCRdb's copy carries only in-frame clones and drops some. This table has about 150,000 clones, over 90% appearing once. The clonotype comes from a man between 50 and 59 years old in good health. The V gene is TRBV12-3 or TRBV12-4, the J gene TRBJ2-3, with no clear D. The sequenced sample consisted of blood. The DNA for the CDR3 is TGTGCCAGCAGTGCGGACGCAGATACGCAGTATTTT. It codes for CASSADADTQYF.